This paragraph reports one T cell receptor beta chain. Its cognate antigen is unknown. The data were taken from a study of radiation and T cells in renal cell carcinoma. General study points: From baseline, blood top tumor clonotypes peaked at 2 weeks post-radiation. No pretreatment tumor biopsies were available for baseline clonotypes.

Assay used: immunoSEQ multiplex PCR; TCRdb lists only in-frame clones, some missing. Of about 95,000 clones listed, about 86% are singletons. Time point defined: baseline pretreatment blood. The treatment denotes: 15 Gy SBRT to primary tumor, nephrectomy 4 weeks later. Blood was sampled at baseline, 2 weeks and 4 weeks after SBRT. This receptor was obtained from a man aged 45 to 65 with renal cell carcinoma. The source was blood, collected from a patient whose treatment included radiotherapy and nephrectomy.

This CDR3 reads CASSPRTESYEQYF. The CDR3 DNA is TGTGCCAGCAGCCCGAGGACAGAGTCCTACGAGCAGTACTTC. The chain carries TRBV7-3 and TRBJ2-7; possibly TRBD1 for D (6 bases). Germline CDR1 SGHTA, CDR2 FQGTGA. Trimming took 5 bases from V and 1 from J, leaving 12 bases between them. The length of the CDR3 is 14 residues.